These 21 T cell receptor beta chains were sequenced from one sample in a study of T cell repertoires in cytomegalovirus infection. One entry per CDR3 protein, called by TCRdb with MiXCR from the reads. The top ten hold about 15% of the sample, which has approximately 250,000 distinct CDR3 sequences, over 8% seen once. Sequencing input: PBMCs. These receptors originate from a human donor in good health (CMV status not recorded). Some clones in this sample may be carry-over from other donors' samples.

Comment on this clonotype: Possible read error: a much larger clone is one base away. This CDR3 reads CASSRMSGQRTQYF. In DNA, the CDR3 is TGTGCCAGCAGCCGAATGTCGGGACAACGGACCCAGTACTTC. V and J are TRBV12-3 or TRBV12-4 and TRBJ2-5; tentatively, D is TRBD1 (6 bases). V shed 6 bases and J shed 7 bases, with 18 bases lying between them. This CDR3 is built from 14 residues.

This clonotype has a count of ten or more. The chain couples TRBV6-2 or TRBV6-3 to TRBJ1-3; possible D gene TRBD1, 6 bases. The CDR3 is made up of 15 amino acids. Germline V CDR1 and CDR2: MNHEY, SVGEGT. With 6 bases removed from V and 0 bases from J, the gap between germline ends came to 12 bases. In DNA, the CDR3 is TGTGCCAGCAGCCGCGGACAGACCTCTGGAAACACCATATATTTT. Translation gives CASSRGQTSGNTIYF.

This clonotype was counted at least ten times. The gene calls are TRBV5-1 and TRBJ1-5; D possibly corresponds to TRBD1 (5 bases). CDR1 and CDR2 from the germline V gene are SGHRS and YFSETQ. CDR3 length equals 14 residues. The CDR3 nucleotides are TGCGCGGACACGGACTATTATAGCAATCAGCCCCAGCATTTT. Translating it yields CADTDYYSNQPQHF.

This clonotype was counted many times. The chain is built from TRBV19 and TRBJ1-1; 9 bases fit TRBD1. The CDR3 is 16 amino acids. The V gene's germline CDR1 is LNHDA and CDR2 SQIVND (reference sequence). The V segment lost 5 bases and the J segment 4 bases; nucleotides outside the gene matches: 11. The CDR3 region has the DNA TGTGCCAGTAGTCGGATCCTCGGACAGGGGTCCACTGAAGCTTTCTTT. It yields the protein CASSRILGQGSTEAFF.

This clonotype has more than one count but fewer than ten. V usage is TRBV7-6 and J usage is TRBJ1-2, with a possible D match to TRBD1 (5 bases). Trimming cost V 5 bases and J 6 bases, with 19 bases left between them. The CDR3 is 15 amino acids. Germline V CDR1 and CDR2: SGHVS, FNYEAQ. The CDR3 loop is CASSTAPGTQDGYTF. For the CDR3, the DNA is TGTGCCAGCAGCACGGCGCCCGGGACTCAGGATGGCTACACCTTC.

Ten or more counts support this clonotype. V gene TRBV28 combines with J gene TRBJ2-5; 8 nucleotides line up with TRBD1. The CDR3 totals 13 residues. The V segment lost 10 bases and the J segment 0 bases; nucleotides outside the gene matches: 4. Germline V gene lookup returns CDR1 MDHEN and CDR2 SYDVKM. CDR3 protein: CATHRGYQETQYF. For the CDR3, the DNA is TGTGCCACCCACAGGGGGTACCAAGAGACCCAGTACTTC.

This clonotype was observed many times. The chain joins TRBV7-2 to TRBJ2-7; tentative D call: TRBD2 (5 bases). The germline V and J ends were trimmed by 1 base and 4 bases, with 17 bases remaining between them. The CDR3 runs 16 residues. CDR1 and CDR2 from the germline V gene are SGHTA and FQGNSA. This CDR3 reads CASSLGDIGGGYEQYF. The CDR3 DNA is TGTGCCAGCAGCTTAGGTGACATCGGAGGAGGTTACGAGCAGTACTTC.

The CDR3 DNA follows: TGTGCCTGGAGTGTTGGAGCGGCGGGTATTCAGCCCCAGCATTTT. This translates into CAWSVGAAGIQPQHF. The rearrangement links TRBV30 to TRBJ1-5; D remains ambiguous. Germline V gives CDR1 GTSNPN, CDR2 SVGIG (reference sequence). The CDR3 runs to 15 residues. Between the trimmed V and J ends, which lost 0 bases and 6 bases, there was a span of 15 bases.

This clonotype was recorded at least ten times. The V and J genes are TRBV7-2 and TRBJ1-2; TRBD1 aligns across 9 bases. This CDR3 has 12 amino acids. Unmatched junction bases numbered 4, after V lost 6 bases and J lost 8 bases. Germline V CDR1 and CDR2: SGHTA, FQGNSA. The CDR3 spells CASRRTGDGYTF. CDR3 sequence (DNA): TGTGCCAGCAGACGGACAGGGGACGGCTACACCTTC.

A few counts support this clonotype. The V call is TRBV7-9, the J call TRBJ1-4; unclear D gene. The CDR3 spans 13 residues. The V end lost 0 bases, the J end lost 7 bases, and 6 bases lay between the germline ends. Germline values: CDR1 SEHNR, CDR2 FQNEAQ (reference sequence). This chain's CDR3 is CASSLAYGEKLFF. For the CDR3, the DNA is TGTGCCAGCAGCTTAGCGTACGGTGAAAAACTGTTTTTT.

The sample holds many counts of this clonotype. The CDR3 nucleotides are TGCGCCAGCCGGGCGGGAGGAAAAGAGACCCAGTACTTC. Its translation is CASRAGGKETQYF. The chain is built from TRBV10-2 and TRBJ2-5; 8 bases map to TRBD2. Unmatched junction bases numbered 5, after V lost 8 bases and J lost 3 bases. The CDR3 runs to 13 residues. Germline CDR1 is WSHSY and CDR2 is SAAADI.

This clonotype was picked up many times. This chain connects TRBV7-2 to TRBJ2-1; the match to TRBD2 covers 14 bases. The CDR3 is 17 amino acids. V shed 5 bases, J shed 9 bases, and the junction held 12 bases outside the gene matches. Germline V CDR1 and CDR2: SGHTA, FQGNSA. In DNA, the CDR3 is TGTGCCAGCAGCCCATATCTGACTAGCGGGAGGGCCGGTGAGCAGTTCTTC. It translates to CASSPYLTSGRAGEQFF.

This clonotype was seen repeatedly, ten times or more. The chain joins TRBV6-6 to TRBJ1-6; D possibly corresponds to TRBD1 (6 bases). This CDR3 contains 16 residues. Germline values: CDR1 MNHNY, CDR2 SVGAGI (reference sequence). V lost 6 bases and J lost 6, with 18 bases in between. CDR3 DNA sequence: TGTGCCAGCAGCGACGCGATAACAGGGTTTAATTCACCCCTCCACTTT. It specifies CASSDAITGFNSPLHF.

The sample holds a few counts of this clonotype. CDR3 loop: CASSEIAGVVNEQFF. The CDR3 nucleotides read TGTGCCAGCAGTGAAATAGCGGGAGTTGTTAATGAGCAGTTCTTC. The J gene is TRBJ2-1, the V gene TRBV2; TRBD2 matches 9 bases. V lost 2 bases, J lost 7 bases, and 6 bases stayed unmatched. From germline, CDR1 is SNHLY and CDR2 FYNNEI. CDR3 size: 15 residues.

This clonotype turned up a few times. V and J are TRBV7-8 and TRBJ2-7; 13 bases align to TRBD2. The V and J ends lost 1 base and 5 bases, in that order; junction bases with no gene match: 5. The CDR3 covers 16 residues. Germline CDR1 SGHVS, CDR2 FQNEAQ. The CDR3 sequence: CASSLELAGGPNEQYF. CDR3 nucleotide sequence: TGTGCCAGCAGCTTAGAACTAGCGGGAGGGCCAAACGAGCAGTACTTC.

This CDR3 is CASSLASDLNTEAFF. In DNA form, the CDR3 reads TGTGCCAGCAGTTTAGCGTCAGACTTGAACACTGAAGCTTTCTTT. The V gene is TRBV12-3 or TRBV12-4, the J gene TRBJ1-1, with D unresolved. Trimming took off 0 bases at V and 0 bases at J, with 8 bases between the two ends. This CDR3 has 15 residues.

CDR3 region: CASSQGLSTGWDEQFF. The CDR3, as DNA: TGCGCCAGCAGCCAAGGTCTATCGACAGGGTGGGATGAGCAGTTCTTC. The rearrangement joins TRBV4-1 to TRBJ2-1; the match to TRBD1 covers 7 bases. The V gene end was trimmed by 1 base and the J gene end by 8 bases; junction bases not matched to a gene: 11. The CDR3 length is 16 residues. CDR1 is MGHRA and CDR2 is YSYEKL in the germline V gene.

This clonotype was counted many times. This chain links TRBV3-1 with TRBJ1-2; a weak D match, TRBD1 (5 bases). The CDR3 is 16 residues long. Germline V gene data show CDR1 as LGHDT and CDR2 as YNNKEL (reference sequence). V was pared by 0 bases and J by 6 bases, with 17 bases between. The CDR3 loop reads CASSQDPTEMIHGYTF. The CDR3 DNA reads TGTGCCAGCAGCCAAGACCCGACAGAGATGATCCATGGCTACACCTTC.

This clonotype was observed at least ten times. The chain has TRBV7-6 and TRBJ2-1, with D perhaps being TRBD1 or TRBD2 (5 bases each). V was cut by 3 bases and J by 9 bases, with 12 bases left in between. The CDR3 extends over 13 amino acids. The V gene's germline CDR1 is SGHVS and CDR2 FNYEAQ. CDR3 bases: TGTGCCAGCAGCTTTACGTCCGGGACTGAGCAGTTCTTC. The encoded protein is CASSFTSGTEQFF.

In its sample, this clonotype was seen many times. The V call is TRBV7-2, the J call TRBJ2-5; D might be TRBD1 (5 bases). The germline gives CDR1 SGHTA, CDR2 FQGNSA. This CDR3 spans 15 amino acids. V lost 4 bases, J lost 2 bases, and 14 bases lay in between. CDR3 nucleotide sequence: TGTGCCAGCAGCTCGGCCATGGGGCGACAAGAGACCCAGTACTTC. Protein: CASSSAMGRQETQYF.

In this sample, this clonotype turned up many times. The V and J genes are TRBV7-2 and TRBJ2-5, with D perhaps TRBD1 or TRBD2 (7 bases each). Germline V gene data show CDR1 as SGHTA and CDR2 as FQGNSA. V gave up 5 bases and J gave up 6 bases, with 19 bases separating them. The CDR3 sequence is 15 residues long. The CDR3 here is CASSPPGGAVKTQYF. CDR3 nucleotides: TGTGCCAGCAGCCCGCCAGGGGGGGCCGTAAAGACCCAGTACTTC.